This T cell receptor beta chain was observed in a study of CD8 T cells in Susac syndrome. This CDR3 contains 13 residues. Germline values: CDR1 DFQATT, CDR2 SNEGSKA (reference sequence). Trimming removed 0 bases from V and 5 bases from J, with 8 bases in between. A quantity of about 0.45 to 1 ug RNA underwent reverse transcription using random hexamers. Amplification of TCR beta CDR3 used immunoSEQ multiplex PCR across 54 Vbeta and 13 Jbeta. TCRdb reprocessed the immunoSEQ multiplex PCR reads via MiXCR and lists one record per CDR3 protein. This repertoire shows more than 150,000 distinct CDR3 sequences, about 90% found once; its top ten account for around 0.087%.

The sequencing input was CD4+ T cells from PBMCs. This receptor was identified in a human donor in good health. The genes are TRBV20-1 and TRBJ1-5; D unclear. The CDR3 nucleotides are TGCAGTGCTAGAGAGGGTGTTTATCAGCCCCAGCATTTT. This codes for CSAREGVYQPQHF.